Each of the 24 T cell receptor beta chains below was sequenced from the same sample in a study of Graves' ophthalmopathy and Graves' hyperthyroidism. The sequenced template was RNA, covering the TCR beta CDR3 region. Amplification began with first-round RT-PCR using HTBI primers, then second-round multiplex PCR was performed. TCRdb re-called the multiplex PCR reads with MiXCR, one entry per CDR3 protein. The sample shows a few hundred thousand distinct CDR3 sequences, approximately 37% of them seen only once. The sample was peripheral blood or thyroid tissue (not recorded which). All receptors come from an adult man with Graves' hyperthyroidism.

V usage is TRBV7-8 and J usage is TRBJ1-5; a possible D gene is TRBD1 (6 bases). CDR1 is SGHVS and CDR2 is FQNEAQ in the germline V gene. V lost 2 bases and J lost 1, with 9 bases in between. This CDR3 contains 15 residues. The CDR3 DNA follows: TGTGCCAGCAGCTTACAGGGGCAAAGCAATCAGCCCCAGCATTTT. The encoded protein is CASSLQGQSNQPQHF.

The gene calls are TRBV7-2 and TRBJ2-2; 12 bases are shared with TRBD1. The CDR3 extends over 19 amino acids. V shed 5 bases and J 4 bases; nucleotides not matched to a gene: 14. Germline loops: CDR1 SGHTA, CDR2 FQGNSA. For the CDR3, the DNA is TGTGCCAGCAGCCCCAGACAACCGGGACAGGGGGCGTTCACCGGGGAGCTGTTTTTT. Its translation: CASSPRQPGQGAFTGELFF.

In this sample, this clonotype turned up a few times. In DNA form, the CDR3 reads TGTGCCAGTTGTACTACTGGGGCAGGGGGCCGTCAGCCCCAGCATTTT. Its translation is CASCTTGAGGRQPQHF. This chain links TRBV19 with TRBJ1-5, with 8 nucleotides matching TRBD1. Trimming cost V 8 bases and J 6 bases; bases outside gene matches: 15. The CDR3 has 16 residues. CDR1 LNHDA and CDR2 SQIVND come from the germline V gene (reference sequence).

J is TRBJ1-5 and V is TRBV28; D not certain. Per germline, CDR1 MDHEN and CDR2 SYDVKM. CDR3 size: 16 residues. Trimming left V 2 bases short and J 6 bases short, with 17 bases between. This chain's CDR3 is CASSLPGGIGSQPQHF. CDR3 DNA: TGTGCCAGCAGTTTACCGGGTGGCATCGGGAGTCAGCCCCAGCATTTT.

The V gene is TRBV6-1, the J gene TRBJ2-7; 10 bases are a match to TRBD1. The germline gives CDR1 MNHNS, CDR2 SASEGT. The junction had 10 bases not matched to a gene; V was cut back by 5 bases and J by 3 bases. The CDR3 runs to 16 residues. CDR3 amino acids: CASSYIGTGVLYEQYF. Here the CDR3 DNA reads TGTGCCAGCAGTTACATTGGGACAGGGGTTCTCTACGAGCAGTACTTC.

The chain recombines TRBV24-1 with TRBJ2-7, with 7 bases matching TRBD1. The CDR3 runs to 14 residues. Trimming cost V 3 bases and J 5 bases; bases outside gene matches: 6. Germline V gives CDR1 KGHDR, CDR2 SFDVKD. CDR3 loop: CATSDRTGRHEQYF. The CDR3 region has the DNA TGTGCCACCAGTGATAGGACAGGTCGGCACGAGCAGTACTTC.

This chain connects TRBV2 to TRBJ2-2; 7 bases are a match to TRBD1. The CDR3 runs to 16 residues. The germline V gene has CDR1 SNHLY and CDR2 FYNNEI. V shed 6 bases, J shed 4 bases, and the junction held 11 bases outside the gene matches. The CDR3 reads CASRERTGLVTGELFF. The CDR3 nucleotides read TGTGCCAGCAGAGAGCGGACAGGTTTGGTCACCGGGGAGCTGTTTTTT.

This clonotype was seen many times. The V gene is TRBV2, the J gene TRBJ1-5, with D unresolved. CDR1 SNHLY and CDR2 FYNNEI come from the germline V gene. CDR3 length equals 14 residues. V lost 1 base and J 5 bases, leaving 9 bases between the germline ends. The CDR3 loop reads CASSEGLGYQPQHF. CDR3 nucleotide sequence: TGTGCCAGCAGTGAAGGGTTAGGTTATCAGCCCCAGCATTTT.

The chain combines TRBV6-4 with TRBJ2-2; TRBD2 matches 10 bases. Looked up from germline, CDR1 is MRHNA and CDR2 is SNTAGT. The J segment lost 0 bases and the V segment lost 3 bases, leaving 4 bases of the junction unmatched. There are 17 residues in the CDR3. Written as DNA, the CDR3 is TGTGCCAGCAGTGAAGCTAGCGGGGGTGCGAACACCGGGGAGCTGTTTTTT. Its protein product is CASSEASGGANTGELFF.

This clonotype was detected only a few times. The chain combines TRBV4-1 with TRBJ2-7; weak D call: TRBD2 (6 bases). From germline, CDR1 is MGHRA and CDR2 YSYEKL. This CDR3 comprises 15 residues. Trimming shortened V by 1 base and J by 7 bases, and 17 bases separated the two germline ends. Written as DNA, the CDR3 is TGCGCCAGCAGCCAAGCTCGGGGGAGTGGTTTGGAGCAGTACTTC. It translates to CASSQARGSGLEQYF.

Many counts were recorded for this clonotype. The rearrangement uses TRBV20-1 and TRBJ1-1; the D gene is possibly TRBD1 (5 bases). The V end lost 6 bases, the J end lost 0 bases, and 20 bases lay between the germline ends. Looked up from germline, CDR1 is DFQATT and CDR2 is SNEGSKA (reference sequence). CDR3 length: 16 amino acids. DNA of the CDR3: TGCAGTGCAGGACATGCCGCGGGAAAGATGAACACTGAAGCTTTCTTT. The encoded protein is CSAGHAAGKMNTEAFF.

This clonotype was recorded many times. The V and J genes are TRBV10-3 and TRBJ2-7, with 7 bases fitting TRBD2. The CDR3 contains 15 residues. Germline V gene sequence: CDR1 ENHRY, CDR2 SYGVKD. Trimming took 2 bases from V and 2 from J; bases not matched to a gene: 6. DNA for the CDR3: TGTGCCATCAGTGAGCCCAGGGACTATACCTACGAGCAGTACTTC. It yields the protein CAISEPRDYTYEQYF.

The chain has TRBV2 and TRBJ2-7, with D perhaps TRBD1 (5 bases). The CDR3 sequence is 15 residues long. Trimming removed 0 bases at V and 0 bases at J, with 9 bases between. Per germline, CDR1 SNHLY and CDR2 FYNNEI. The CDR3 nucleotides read TGTGCCAGCAGTGAAGCAGACAGAAGCTCCTACGAGCAGTACTTC. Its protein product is CASSEADRSSYEQYF.

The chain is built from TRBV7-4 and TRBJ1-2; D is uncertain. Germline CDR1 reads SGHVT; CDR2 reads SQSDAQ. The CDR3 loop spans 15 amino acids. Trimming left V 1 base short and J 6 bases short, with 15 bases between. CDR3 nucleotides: TGTGCCAGCAGCTTAGACGCCATTGTTGGGAATGGCTACACCTTC. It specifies CASSLDAIVGNGYTF.

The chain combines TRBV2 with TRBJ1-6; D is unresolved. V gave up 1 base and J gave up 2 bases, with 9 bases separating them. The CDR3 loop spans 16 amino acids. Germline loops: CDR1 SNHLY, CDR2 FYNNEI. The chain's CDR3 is CASSEGGSAYNSPLHF. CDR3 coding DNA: TGTGCCAGCAGTGAAGGGGGAAGCGCCTATAATTCACCCCTCCACTTT. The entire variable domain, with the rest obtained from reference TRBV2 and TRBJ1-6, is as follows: EPEVTQTPSHQVTQMGQEVILRCVPISNHLYFYWYRQILGQKVEFLVSFYNNEISEKSEIFDDQFSVERPDGSNFTLKIRSTKLEDSAMYFCASSEGGSAYNSPLHFGNGTRLTVT.

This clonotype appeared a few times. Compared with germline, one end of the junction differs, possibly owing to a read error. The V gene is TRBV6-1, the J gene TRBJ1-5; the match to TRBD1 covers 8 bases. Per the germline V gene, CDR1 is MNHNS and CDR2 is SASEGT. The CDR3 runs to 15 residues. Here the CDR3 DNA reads TGTGCCAGCAGAGAAGCAGGGGGCTTGGGTGAGCCCCAGCATTTT. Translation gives CASREAGGLGEPQHF.

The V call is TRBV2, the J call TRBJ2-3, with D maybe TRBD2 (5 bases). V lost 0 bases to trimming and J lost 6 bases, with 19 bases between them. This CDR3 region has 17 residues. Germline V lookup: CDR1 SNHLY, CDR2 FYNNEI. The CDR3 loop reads CASSEAVGGSWWDTQYF. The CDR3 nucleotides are TGTGCCAGCAGTGAAGCAGTCGGCGGGTCTTGGTGGGATACGCAGTATTTT.

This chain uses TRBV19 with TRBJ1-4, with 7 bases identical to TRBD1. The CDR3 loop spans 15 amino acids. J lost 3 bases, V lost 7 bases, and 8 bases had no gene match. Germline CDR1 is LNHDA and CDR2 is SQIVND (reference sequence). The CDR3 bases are TGTGCCAGTAACAGCGAGGGGACAGCTAATGAAAAACTGTTTTTT. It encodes CASNSEGTANEKLFF.

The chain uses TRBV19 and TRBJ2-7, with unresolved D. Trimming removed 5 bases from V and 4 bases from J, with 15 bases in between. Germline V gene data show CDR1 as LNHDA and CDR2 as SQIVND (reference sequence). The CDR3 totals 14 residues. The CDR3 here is CASSPAVLGYEQYF. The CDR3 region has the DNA TGTGCCAGTAGTCCGGCAGTGCTTGGATACGAGCAGTACTTC.

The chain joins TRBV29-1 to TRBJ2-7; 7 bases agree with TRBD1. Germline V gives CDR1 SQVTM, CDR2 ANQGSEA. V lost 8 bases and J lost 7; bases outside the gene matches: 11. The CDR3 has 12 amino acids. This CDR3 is CSSEVNRGEQYF. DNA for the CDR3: TGCAGCAGTGAAGTCAACAGGGGAGAGCAGTACTTC.

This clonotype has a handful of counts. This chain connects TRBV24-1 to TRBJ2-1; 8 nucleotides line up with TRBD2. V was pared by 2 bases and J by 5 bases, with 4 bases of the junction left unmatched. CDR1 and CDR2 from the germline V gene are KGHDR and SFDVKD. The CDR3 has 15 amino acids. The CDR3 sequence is CATSDSGLVHNEQFF. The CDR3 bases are TGTGCCACCAGTGATTCGGGACTAGTCCACAATGAGCAGTTCTTC.

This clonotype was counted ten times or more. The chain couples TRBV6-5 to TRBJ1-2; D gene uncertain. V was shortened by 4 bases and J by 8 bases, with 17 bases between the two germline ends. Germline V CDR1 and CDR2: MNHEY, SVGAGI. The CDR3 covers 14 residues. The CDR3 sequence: CASSSTGRTYGYTF. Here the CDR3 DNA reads TGTGCCAGCAGTTCGACCGGGAGAACTTACGGCTACACCTTC.

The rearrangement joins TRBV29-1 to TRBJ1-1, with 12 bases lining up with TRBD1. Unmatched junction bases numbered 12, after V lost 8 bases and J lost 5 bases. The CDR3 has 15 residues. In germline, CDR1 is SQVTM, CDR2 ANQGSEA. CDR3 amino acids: CSSPPGDRGRTEAFF. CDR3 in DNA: TGCAGCTCACCACCGGGGGACAGGGGGCGAACTGAAGCTTTCTTT.

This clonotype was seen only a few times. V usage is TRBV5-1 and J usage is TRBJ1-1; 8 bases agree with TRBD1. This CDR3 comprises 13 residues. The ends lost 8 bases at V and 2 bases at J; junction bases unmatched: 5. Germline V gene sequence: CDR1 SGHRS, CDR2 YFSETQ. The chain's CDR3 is CASRGQVNTEAFF. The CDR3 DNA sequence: TGCGCCAGTAGGGGACAGGTCAACACTGAAGCTTTCTTT.